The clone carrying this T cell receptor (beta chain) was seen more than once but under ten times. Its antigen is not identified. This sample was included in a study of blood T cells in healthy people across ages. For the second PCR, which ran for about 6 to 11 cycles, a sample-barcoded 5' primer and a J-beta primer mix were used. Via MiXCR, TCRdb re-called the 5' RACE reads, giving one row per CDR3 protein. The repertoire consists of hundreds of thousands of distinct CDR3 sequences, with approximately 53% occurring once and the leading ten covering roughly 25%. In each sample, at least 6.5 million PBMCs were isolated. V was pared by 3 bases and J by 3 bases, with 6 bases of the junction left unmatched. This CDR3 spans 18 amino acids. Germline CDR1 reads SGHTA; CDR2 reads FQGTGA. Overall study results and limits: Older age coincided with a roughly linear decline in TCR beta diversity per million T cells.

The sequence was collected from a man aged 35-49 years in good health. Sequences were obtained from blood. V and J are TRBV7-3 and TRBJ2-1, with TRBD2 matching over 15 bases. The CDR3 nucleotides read TGTGCCAGCAGCTTCGGACTAGCGGGGGGGCCTAGCTACAATGAGCAGTTCTTC. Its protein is CASSFGLAGGPSYNEQFF.